The rows below give T cell receptor beta chains drawn from one sample of a study of cytomegalovirus exposure and HLA in healthy donors. Assay: immunoSEQ multiplex PCR; the TCRdb copy retains only in-frame clones and omits some. The repertoire holds about 190,000 clones, with 77% as singletons. The sequenced material came from PBMCs. These receptors all stem from a woman aged 25 to 39 in good health and CMV-seropositive. Both conserved end residues are part of each CDR3. D genes are given only for firm matches. Rows give clone size only sometimes, using once, few, many, or a class for an expanded clone.

v_gene	j_gene	abundance	d_gene	CDR3nt	CDR3aa
TRBV7-2	TRBJ2-7	-	-	TGTGCCAGCAGCTTAGCGGGGCTCAGGCCCGAGCAGTACTTC	CASSLAGLRPEQYF
TRBV6-5	TRBJ2-7	-	-	TGTGCAACGACGGGGGTAACCTACGAGCAGTACTTC	CATTGVTYEQYF
TRBV2	TRBJ1-6	-	TRBD1	TGTGCCAGTTATTTACAGGGGCTACCCTCACCCCTCCACTTT	CASYLQGLPSPLHF
TRBV19	TRBJ2-1	-	TRBD1	TGTGCCAGTAGTTCGACAGGGGGATTACCCTACAATGAGCAGTTCTTC	CASSSTGGLPYNEQFF
TRBV18	TRBJ2-3	-	TRBD2	TGTGCCAGCTCACCTCCGACTAGCGCAGAGATGCAGTATTTT	CASSPPTSAEMQYF
TRBV21-1	TRBJ1-5	-	-	TGTGCCAGCAGCAAAAGGCCGGAGCGGGGGGGAATACCTGTCACCCGGGGCAATCAGCCCCAGCATTTT	CASSKRPERGGIPVTRGNQPQHF
TRBV5-1	TRBJ1-3	once	-	TGCGCCAGCAGCTTGGCAGCTAGGAGCGCCATATATTTT	CASSLAARSAIYF
TRBV7-8	TRBJ2-5	-	-	TGTGCCAGCAGCAGAACAGCGGGAGAGACCCAGTACTTC	CASSRTAGETQYF
TRBV10-3	TRBJ1-4	-	TRBD1	TGTGCCATCAGTGACAGGGGGGAAAAACTGTTTTTT	CAISDRGEKLFF
TRBV5-6	TRBJ2-7	-	TRBD2	TGTGCCAGCAGCTTAGCGGGGGTTTACGAGCAGTACTTC	CASSLAGVYEQYF
TRBV28	TRBJ2-7	-	-	TGTGCCAGCAGGACAGGATCCCACGAGCAGTACTTC	CASRTGSHEQYF
TRBV4-3	TRBJ1-2	-	TRBD1	TGCGCCAGCAGCCAAGAGCTTACAGGGGGAGGCTACACCTTC	CASSQELTGGGYTF
TRBV9	TRBJ1-2	-	-	TGTGCCAGCAGCGCCCAGTTTAACTATGGCTACACCTTC	CASSAQFNYGYTF
TRBV9	TRBJ1-1	-	-	TGTGCCAGCAGCGGTCGGACAGCTGAAGCTTTCTTT	CASSGRTAEAFF
TRBV7-8	TRBJ1-2	-	TRBD1	TGTGCCAGCAGCGCGATACAGGGGGCCGGGGGTGGCTACACCTTC	CASSAIQGAGGGYTF
TRBV29-1	TRBJ1-2	-	TRBD1	TGCAGCGTTGGAGCCCAAGGGACAGGAAAAAGGAGTGGCTACACCTTC	CSVGAQGTGKRSGYTF
TRBV7-2	TRBJ2-7	-	TRBD1	TGTGCCAGCAGCCGGACAGGTAACTACGAGCAGTACTTC	CASSRTGNYEQYF
TRBV2	TRBJ2-5	-	-	TGTGCCAGCATTGCAACGACAGGCCCTCCGTACTTC	CASIATTGPPYF
TRBV29-1	TRBJ2-1	-	-	TGCAGCGTTACCCTGACAGGACCTTCAGCTTGGGAGCAGTTCTTC	CSVTLTGPSAWEQFF
TRBV4-2	TRBJ1-4	-	TRBD1	TGTGCCAGCAGCCAGGAACAGGGGGTTAATGAAAAACTGTTTTTT	CASSQEQGVNEKLFF
TRBV28	TRBJ1-2	once	-	TGTGCCAGCAGCACAGGGCCATATGGCTACACCTTC	CASSTGPYGYTF
TRBV5-4	TRBJ2-7	-	-	TGTGCCAGCAGCTTGGAGTTACACTACGAGCAGTACTTC	CASSLELHYEQYF
TRBV7-9	TRBJ2-1	few	TRBD2	TGTGCCAGCAGCTTATCGGGGACTAACAATGAGCAGTTCTTC	CASSLSGTNNEQFF
TRBV28	TRBJ1-2	-	-	TGTGCCAGCAGTTTAACGCCCAGGGGTGGAGGCTACACCTTC	CASSLTPRGGGYTF
TRBV9	TRBJ2-1	-	TRBD2	TGTGCCAGCAGCGTAGGACTAGCGGGAGTCACCGGGTCTCTTGAGCAGTTCTTC	CASSVGLAGVTGSLEQFF
TRBV7-2	TRBJ2-3	-	TRBD1	TGTGCCAGCAGCTTGGGACAGGGGGTCACAGATACGCAGTATTTT	CASSLGQGVTDTQYF
TRBV27	TRBJ2-7	few	TRBD2	TGTGCCAGCAGTTTAGGGACTAGCGCCTTCTACGAGCAGTACTTC	CASSLGTSAFYEQYF
TRBV14	TRBJ1-2	-	TRBD1	TGTGCCAGCAGCCGGTCTACAGGGGGCTCTGGCTACACCTTC	CASSRSTGGSGYTF
TRBV19	TRBJ2-5	once	-	TGTGCCAGTAGTATAGCAGGGTACGAGACCCAGTACTTC	CASSIAGYETQYF
TRBV30	TRBJ1-4	-	-	TGTGCCTGGAGTGTAGGTCGGGGGGAGTCGGATGAAAAACTGTTTTTT	CAWSVGRGESDEKLFF
TRBV2	TRBJ2-5	few	-	TGTGCCAGCAGTGAATCCATGATCGGGACCCAGTACTTC	CASSESMIGTQYF
TRBV9	TRBJ1-1	-	-	TGTGCCAGCAGCGTAGATTCGGGGGGTAACACTGAAGCTTTCTTT	CASSVDSGGNTEAFF
TRBV5-1	TRBJ2-1	-	TRBD1	TGCGCCAGCAGCTTGACACAGGGGTCCATCTACAATGAGCAGTTCTTC	CASSLTQGSIYNEQFF
TRBV25-1	TRBJ2-3	-	TRBD2	TGTGCCAGCAGTAGACTAGCGGGAGGGGATACGCAGTATTTT	CASSRLAGGDTQYF
TRBV12-5	TRBJ1-1	-	-	TGTGCTAGTGGACCCGGGGGGAGAGGGAACACTGAAGCTTTCTTT	CASGPGGRGNTEAFF
TRBV2	TRBJ1-1	once	-	TGTGCCATTGGGGAGGTGGGGCCTGAAGCTTTCTTT	CAIGEVGPEAFF
TRBV7-9	TRBJ1-4	-	TRBD1	TGTGCCAGCAGCTTACGACAGGGCAATGAAAAACTGTTTTTT	CASSLRQGNEKLFF